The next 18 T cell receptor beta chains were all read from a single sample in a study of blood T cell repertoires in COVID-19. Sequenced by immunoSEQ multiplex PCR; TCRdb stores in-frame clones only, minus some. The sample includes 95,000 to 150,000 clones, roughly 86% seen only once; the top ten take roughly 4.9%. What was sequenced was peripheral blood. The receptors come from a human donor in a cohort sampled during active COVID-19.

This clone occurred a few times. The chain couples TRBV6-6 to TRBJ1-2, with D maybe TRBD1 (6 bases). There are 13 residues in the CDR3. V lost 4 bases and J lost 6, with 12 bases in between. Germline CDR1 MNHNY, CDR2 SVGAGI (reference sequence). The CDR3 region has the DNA TGTGCCAGCAGTTCCAGGGGAGGGGATGGCTACACCTTC. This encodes CASSSRGGDGYTF.

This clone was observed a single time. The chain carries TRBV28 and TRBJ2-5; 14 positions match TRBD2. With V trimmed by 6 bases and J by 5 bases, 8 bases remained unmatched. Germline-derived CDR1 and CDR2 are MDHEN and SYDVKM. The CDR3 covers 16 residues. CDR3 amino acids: CASRVGLAGVRETQYF. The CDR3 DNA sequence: TGTGCCAGCAGGGTGGGACTAGCGGGAGTCAGGGAGACCCAGTACTTC.

The CDR3: CASSVGTTGGRETQYF. In nucleotides, the CDR3 is TGTGCCAGCAGCGTAGGAACTACCGGGGGGAGGGAGACCCAGTACTTC. V is TRBV9 and J is TRBJ2-5; 7 nucleotides match TRBD2. Germline assignment: CDR1 SGDLS and CDR2 YYNGEE. The CDR3 has 16 residues. Trimming cost V 0 bases and J 5 bases; bases outside gene matches: 10.

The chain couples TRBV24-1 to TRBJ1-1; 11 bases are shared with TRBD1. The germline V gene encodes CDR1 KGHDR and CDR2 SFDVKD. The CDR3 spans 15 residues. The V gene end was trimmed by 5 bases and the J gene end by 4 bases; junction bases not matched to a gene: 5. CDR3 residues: CATSAPGQGVTEAFF. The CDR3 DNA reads TGTGCCACCAGTGCCCCGGGACAGGGGGTCACTGAAGCTTTCTTT.

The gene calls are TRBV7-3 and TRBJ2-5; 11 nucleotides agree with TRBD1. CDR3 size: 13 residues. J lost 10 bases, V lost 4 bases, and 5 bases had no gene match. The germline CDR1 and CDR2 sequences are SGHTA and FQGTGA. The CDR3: CASSSGTGGSQYF. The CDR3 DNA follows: TGTGCCAGCAGCTCGGGGACAGGGGGAAGCCAGTACTTC. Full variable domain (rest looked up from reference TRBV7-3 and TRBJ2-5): GAGVSQTPSNKVTEKGKYVELRCDPISGHTALYWYRQSLGQGPEFLIYFQGTGAADDSGLPNDRFFAVRPEGSVSTLKIQRTERGDSAVYLCASSSGTGGSQYFGPGTRLLVL.

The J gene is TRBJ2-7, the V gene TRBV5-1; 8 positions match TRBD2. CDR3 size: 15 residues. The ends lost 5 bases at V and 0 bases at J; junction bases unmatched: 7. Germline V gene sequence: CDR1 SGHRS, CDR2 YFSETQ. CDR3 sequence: CASSPLAGLSYEQYF. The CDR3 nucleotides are TGCGCCAGCAGTCCTTTAGCGGGACTCTCCTACGAGCAGTACTTC. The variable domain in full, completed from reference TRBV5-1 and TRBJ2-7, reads KAGVTQTPRYLIKTRGQQVTLSCSPISGHRSVSWYQQTPGQGLQFLFEYFSETQRNKGNFPGRFSGRQFSNSRSEMNVSTLELGDSALYLCASSPLAGLSYEQYFGPGTRLTVT.

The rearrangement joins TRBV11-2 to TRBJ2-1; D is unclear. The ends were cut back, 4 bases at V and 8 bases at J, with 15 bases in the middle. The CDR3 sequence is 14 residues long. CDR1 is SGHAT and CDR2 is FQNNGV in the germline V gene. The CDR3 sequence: CASSYRSMGDEQFF. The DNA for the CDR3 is TGTGCCAGCAGCTATAGATCGATGGGCGATGAGCAGTTCTTC.

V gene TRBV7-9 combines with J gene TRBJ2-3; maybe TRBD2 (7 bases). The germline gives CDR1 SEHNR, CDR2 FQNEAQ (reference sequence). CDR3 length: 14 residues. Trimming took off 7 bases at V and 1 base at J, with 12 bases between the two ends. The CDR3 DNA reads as TGTGCCAGCACCAAAGGGGGGGGCACAGATACGCAGTATTTT. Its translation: CASTKGGGTDTQYF.

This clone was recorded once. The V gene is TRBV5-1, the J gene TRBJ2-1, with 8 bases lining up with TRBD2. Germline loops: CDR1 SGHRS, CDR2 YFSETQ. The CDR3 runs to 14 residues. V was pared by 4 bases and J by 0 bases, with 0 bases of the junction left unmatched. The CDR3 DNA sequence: TGCGCCAGCAGCAGCGGGAGCTCCTACAATGAGCAGTTCTTC. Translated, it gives CASSSGSSYNEQFF.

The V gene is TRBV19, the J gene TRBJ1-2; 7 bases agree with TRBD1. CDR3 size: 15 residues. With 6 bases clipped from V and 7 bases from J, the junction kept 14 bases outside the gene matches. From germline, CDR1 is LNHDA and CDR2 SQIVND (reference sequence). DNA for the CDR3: TGTGCCAGTAGGCGCCCGAGACAGGGTGGAGGTGGCTACACCTTC. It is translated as CASRRPRQGGGGYTF.

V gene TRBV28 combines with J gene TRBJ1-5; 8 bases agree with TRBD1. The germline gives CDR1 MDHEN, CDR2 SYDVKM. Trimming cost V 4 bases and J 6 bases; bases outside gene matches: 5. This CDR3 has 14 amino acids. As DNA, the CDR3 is TGTGCCAGCAGTTCCTCGACAGGGGTTCAGCCCCAGCATTTT. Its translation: CASSSSTGVQPQHF.

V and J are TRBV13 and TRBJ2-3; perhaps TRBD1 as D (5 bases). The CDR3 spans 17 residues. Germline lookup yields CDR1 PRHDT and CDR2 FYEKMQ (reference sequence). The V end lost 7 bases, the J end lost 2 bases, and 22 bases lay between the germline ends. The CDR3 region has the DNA TGTGCCAGCACCCCCTACCCGCCAATGGGGCCCACAGATACGCAGTATTTT. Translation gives CASTPYPPMGPTDTQYF.

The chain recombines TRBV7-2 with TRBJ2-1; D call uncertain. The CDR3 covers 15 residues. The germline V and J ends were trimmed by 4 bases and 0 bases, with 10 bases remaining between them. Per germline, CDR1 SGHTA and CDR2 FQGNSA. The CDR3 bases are TGTGCCAGCAGCTCCGATCGGAGCTCCTACAATGAGCAGTTCTTC. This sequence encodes CASSSDRSSYNEQFF.

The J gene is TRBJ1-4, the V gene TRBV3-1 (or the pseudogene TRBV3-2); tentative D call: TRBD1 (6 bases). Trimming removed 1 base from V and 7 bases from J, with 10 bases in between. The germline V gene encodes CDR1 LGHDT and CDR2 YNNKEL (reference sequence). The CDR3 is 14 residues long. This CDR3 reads CASSQGRGSEKLFF. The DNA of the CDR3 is TGTGCCAGCAGCCAAGGCAGGGGAAGTGAAAAACTGTTTTTT.

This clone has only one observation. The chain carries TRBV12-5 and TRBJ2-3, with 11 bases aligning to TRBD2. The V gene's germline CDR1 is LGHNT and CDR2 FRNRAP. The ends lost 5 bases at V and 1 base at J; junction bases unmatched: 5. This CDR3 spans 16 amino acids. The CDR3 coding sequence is TGTGCTAGTGGTCCTGGACTAGCGGGTCGCACAGATACGCAGTATTTT. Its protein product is CASGPGLAGRTDTQYF.

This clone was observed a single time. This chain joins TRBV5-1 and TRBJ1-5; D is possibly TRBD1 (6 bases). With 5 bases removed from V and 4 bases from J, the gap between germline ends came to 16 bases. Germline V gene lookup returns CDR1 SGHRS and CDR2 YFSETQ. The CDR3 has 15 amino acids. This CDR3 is CASSSDPGVNQPQHF. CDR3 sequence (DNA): TGCGCCAGCAGTTCGGACCCAGGGGTAAATCAGCCCCAGCATTTT.

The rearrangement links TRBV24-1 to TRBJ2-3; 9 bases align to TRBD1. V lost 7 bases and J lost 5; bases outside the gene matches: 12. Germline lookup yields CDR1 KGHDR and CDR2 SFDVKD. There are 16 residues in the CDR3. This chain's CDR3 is CATSPTGTGHQDTQYF. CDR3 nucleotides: TGTGCCACCAGCCCTACCGGGACAGGGCATCAAGATACGCAGTATTTT.

Here the CDR3 DNA reads TGTGCCAGCAGCCGCGACAGCCCGAGGAATGAAAAACTGTTTTTT. Amino acids: CASSRDSPRNEKLFF. The rearrangement joins TRBV7-9 to TRBJ1-4, with D possibly being TRBD1 (5 bases). Trimming took off 5 bases at V and 5 bases at J, with 15 bases between the two ends. The germline gives CDR1 SEHNR, CDR2 FQNEAQ (reference sequence). The CDR3 runs 15 residues.